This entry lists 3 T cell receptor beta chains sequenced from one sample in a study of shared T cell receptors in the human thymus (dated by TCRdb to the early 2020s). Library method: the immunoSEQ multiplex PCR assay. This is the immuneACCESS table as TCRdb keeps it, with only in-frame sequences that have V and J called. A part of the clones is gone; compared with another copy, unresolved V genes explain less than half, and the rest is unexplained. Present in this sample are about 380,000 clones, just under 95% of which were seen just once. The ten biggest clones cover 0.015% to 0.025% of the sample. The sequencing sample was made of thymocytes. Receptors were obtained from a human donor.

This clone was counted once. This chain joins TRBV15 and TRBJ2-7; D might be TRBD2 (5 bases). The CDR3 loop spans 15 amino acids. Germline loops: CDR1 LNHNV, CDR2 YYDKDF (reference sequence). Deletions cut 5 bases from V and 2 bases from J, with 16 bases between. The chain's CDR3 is CATSSAGSGTYEQYF. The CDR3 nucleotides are TGTGCCACCAGCTCAGCCGGCAGCGGAACCTACGAGCAGTACTTC.

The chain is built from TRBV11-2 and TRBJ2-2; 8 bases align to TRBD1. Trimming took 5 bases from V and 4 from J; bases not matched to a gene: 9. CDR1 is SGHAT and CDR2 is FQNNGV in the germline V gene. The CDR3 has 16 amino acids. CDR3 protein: CASSPRQGPPTGELFF. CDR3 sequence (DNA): TGTGCCAGCAGCCCCAGACAGGGGCCCCCCACCGGGGAGCTGTTTTTT.

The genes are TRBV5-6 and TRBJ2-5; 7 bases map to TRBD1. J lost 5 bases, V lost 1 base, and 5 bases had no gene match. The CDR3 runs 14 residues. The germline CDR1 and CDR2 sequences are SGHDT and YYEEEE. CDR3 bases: TGTGCCAGCAGCTTGCCGGGACAGAAGGAGACCCAGTACTTC. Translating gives CASSLPGQKETQYF.